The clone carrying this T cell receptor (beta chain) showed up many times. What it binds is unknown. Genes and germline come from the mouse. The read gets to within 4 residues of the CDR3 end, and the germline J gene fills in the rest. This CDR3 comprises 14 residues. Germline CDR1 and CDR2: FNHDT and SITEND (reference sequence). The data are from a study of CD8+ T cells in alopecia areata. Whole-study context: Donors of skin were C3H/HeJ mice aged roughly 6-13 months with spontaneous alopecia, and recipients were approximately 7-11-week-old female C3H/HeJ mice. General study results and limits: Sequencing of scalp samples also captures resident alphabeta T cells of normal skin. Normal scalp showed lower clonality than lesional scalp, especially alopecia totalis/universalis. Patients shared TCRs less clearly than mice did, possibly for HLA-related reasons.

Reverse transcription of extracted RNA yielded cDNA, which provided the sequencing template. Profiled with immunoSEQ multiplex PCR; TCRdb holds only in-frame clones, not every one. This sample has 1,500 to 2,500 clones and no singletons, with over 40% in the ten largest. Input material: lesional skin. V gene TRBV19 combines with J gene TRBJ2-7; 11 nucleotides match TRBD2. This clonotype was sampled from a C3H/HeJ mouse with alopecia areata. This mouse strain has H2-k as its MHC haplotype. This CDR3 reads CASSLRDWGYEQYF. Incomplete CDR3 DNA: TGTGCCAGCAGCCTCCGGGACTGGGGGTAT.